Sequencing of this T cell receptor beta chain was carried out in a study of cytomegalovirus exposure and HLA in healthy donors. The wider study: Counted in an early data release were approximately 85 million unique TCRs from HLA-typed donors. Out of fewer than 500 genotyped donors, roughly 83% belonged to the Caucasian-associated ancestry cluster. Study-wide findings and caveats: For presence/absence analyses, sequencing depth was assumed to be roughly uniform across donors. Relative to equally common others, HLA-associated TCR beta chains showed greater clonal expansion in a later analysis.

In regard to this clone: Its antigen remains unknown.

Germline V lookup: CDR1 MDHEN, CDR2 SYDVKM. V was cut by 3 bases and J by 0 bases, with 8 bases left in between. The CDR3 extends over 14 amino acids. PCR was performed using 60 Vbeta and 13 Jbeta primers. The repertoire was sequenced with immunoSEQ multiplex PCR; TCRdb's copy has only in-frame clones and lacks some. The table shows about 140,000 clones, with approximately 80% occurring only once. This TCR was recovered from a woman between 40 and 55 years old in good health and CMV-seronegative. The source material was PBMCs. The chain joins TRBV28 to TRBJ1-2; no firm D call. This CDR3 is CASSFRHTNYGYTF. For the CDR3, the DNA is TGTGCCAGCAGTTTTAGACACACTAACTATGGCTACACCTTC.